The clone carrying this TCR beta chain occurred once. TCRdb's copy holds only in-frame clones and misses some; the assay was immunoSEQ multiplex PCR. The data contain 70,000 to 95,000 clones, 86% of them singletons. These data originate in a study of blood T cell repertoires in COVID-19. Study at large: COVID-19 samples, acute and convalescent, were from the United States, Italy and Spain. Sources were T cells, B-cell-depleted T cells, or PBMCs; the material itself was cDNA or gDNA.

This CDR3 is 15 amino acids long. Germline V gene lookup returns CDR1 MDHEN and CDR2 SYDVKM. Germline trimming cut 6 bases from V and 7 bases from J; bases unmatched to any gene: 6. Sequencing was done on a sample of peripheral blood. The receptor was derived from a human donor in a cohort sampled during active COVID-19. V and J are TRBV28 and TRBJ2-1, with TRBD2 identical over 13 bases. The CDR3 DNA follows: TGTGCCAGCAGACGAACTAGCGGGGGGGCGAATGAGCAGTTCTTC. Its translation is CASRRTSGGANEQFF.